These T cell receptor beta chains were read from a single sample in a study of T-cell reconstitution after alpha-beta-depleted transplantation in children. MiXCR was run by TCRdb on the PCR reads, yielding one entry per CDR3 protein. The sample shows about 640,000 distinct CDR3 sequences, about an eighth of them seen only once. The starting material was PBMCs, mostly from graft donor cells, obtained 360 days after TCRalphabeta/CD19-depleted stem cell transplant. The source is a male patient younger than 18 who had a stem cell transplant for acute myeloid leukemia, so the T cells may come from the graft donor. CDR3s include the opening cysteine and the closing phenylalanine or tryptophan. Each record gives: V gene, clone size, D gene, J gene, CDR3 protein, CDR3 DNA. D genes are given only for firm matches. Clone size is stated in some rows and not others, as once, few, many or a class when expanded.

v_call: TRBV29-1; clone_size: many; d_call: .; j_call: TRBJ2-1; cdr3_aa: CSLSGRLNDEQFF; cdr3_nt: TGCAGCCTCTCCGGCAGACTTAACGATGAGCAGTTCTTC
v_call: TRBV4-3; clone_size: many; d_call: TRBD2; j_call: TRBJ2-3; cdr3_aa: CASSQESTSGGANTQYF; cdr3_nt: TGCGCCAGCAGCCAAGAAAGTACTAGCGGAGGGGCCAATACGCAGTATTTT
v_call: TRBV2; clone_size: few; d_call: TRBD1; j_call: TRBJ2-7; cdr3_aa: CASSGLGTGVYEQYF; cdr3_nt: TGTGCCAGCAGTGGACTCGGGACAGGCGTCTACGAGCAGTACTTC
v_call: TRBV7-2; clone_size: .; d_call: .; j_call: TRBJ2-3; cdr3_aa: CASSLWTQSTDTQYF; cdr3_nt: TGTGCCAGCAGCTTATGGACTCAGAGCACAGATACGCAGTATTTT
v_call: TRBV12-3/TRBV12-4; clone_size: few; d_call: .; j_call: TRBJ2-3; cdr3_aa: CASSREYRDGDTQYF; cdr3_nt: TGTGCCAGCAGTCGAGAATACCGGGACGGCGATACGCAGTATTTT
v_call: TRBV29-1; clone_size: many; d_call: TRBD1; j_call: TRBJ1-2; cdr3_aa: CSVTGQGNYGYTF; cdr3_nt: TGCAGCGTCACCGGACAGGGAAACTATGGCTACACCTTC
v_call: TRBV6-1; clone_size: few; d_call: .; j_call: TRBJ2-5; cdr3_aa: CASIPAGLETQYF; cdr3_nt: TGTGCCAGCATCCCCGCGGGTTTAGAGACCCAGTACTTC
v_call: TRBV28; clone_size: .; d_call: .; j_call: TRBJ2-3; cdr3_aa: CASSCRATASTDTQYF; cdr3_nt: TGTGCCAGCAGTTGCAGGGCTACAGCTAGCACAGATACGCAGTATTTT
v_call: TRBV20-1; clone_size: few; d_call: TRBD2; j_call: TRBJ2-2; cdr3_aa: CSAVERERTGELFF; cdr3_nt: TGCAGTGCTGTGGAGCGGGAGAGAACCGGGGAGCTGTTTTTT
v_call: TRBV5-8; clone_size: few; d_call: .; j_call: TRBJ2-1; cdr3_aa: CASSLWVGNEQFF; cdr3_nt: TGTGCCAGCAGCCTATGGGTGGGCAATGAGCAGTTCTTC
v_call: TRBV12-3/TRBV12-4; clone_size: few; d_call: TRBD2; j_call: TRBJ2-3; cdr3_aa: CATRVAGGPTDTQYF; cdr3_nt: TGTGCCACCAGGGTAGCGGGAGGGCCAACAGATACGCAGTATTTT
v_call: TRBV5-6; clone_size: few; d_call: TRBD2; j_call: TRBJ2-4; cdr3_aa: CASSLVGTSGAKNIQYF; cdr3_nt: TGTGCCAGCAGCTTGGTGGGGACTAGCGGAGCCAAAAACATTCAGTACTTC
v_call: TRBV20-1; clone_size: .; d_call: .; j_call: TRBJ2-2; cdr3_aa: CSARKRVNTGELFF; cdr3_nt: TGCAGTGCTAGAAAGCGGGTGAACACCGGGGAGCTGTTTTTT
v_call: TRBV10-1; clone_size: .; d_call: TRBD2; j_call: TRBJ2-1; cdr3_aa: CASSESKVWGLARNNEQFF; cdr3_nt: TGCGCCAGCAGTGAGTCGAAAGTTTGGGGACTAGCGAGAAACAATGAGCAGTTCTTC
v_call: TRBV7-8; clone_size: few; d_call: .; j_call: TRBJ1-6; cdr3_aa: CASSPLAGSPLHF; cdr3_nt: TGTGCCAGCAGCCCACTCGCGGGTTCACCCCTCCACTTT
v_call: TRBV25-1; clone_size: few; d_call: .; j_call: TRBJ1-4; cdr3_aa: CASSDNNEKLFF; cdr3_nt: TGTGCCAGCAGTGACAATAATGAAAAACTGTTTTTT
v_call: TRBV5-1; clone_size: .; d_call: .; j_call: TRBJ2-7; cdr3_aa: CASSETSAYEQYF; cdr3_nt: TGCGCCAGCAGCGAAACTAGTGCATACGAGCAGTACTTC
v_call: TRBV11-2; clone_size: few; d_call: .; j_call: TRBJ2-4; cdr3_aa: CASSLGGSDLLAKNIQYF; cdr3_nt: TGTGCCAGCAGCTTAGGTGGTAGCGACCTTCTAGCCAAAAACATTCAGTACTTC
v_call: TRBV7-8; clone_size: .; d_call: .; j_call: TRBJ2-1; cdr3_aa: CASSRLPLRYNEQFF; cdr3_nt: TGTGCCAGCAGCCGACTCCCCCTCCGATACAATGAGCAGTTCTTC
v_call: TRBV20-1; clone_size: .; d_call: .; j_call: TRBJ2-3; cdr3_aa: CSASGTGDTQYF; cdr3_nt: TGCAGTGCTAGCGGGACGGGAGATACGCAGTATTTT
v_call: TRBV7-8; clone_size: .; d_call: .; j_call: TRBJ2-5; cdr3_aa: CASSLLTGQETQYF; cdr3_nt: TGTGCCAGCAGCTTACTAACAGGACAAGAGACCCAGTACTTC
v_call: TRBV19; clone_size: few; d_call: TRBD2; j_call: TRBJ2-1; cdr3_aa: CASSITGGSHEQFF; cdr3_nt: TGTGCCAGTAGTATAACCGGGGGGAGCCATGAGCAGTTCTTC
v_call: TRBV29-1; clone_size: many; d_call: .; j_call: TRBJ1-5; cdr3_aa: CSASGGDQPQHF; cdr3_nt: TGCAGCGCCTCGGGAGGCGATCAGCCCCAGCATTTT
v_call: TRBV27; clone_size: few; d_call: TRBD1; j_call: TRBJ2-1; cdr3_aa: CASSFGQAYNEQFF; cdr3_nt: TGTGCCAGCAGTTTTGGACAGGCCTACAATGAGCAGTTCTTC
v_call: TRBV18; clone_size: few; d_call: .; j_call: TRBJ2-7; cdr3_aa: CASSLQLLGPGLEQYF; cdr3_nt: TGTGCCAGCTCACTCCAACTTCTGGGGCCAGGTCTAGAGCAGTACTTC